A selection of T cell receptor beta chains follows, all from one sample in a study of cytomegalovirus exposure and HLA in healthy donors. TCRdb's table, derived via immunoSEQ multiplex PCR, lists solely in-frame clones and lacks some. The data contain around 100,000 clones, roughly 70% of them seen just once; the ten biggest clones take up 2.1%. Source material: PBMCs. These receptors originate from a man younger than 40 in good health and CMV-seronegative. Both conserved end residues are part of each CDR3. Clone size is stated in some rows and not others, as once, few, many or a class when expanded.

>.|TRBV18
CASSYDNGLYGYTF
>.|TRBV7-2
CASSLVRNTGELFF
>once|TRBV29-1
CSVVSGTSADEQYF
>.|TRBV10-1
CASSDSAAITDTQYF
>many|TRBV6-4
CASSDGTGGTEAFF
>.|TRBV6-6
CASTDVDRYNEQFF
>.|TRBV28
CASSRGQGGGTEAFF
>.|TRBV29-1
CSVDLDRAGEAFF
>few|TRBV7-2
CASSRQRNEQFF
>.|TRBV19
CASSPFETVNTGELFF
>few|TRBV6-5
CASNRLAGGNEQFF
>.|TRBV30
CAWSGQLNTEAFF
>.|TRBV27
CASSYFGGSYGYTF
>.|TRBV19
CASSTTSGSYNEQFF
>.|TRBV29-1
CSVDHRKITAIYNEQFF
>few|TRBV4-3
CASSQDRVDTHNSPLHF
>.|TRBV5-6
CASSLGGVGHQPQHF
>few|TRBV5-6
CASRSGTAEAFF
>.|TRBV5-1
CASSFQTGEQPQHF
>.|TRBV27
CASKSGARTEAFF
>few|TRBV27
CASCQWQEGYTF
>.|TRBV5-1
CASIRDSLSTEAFF
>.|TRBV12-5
CASGLGRSEGISSYEQYF
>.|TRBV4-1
CASSQERGSTEAFF
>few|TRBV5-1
CASGGLVSTDTQYF
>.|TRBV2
CASSALYRGRQPQHF
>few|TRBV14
CASSQGPRGGYTF
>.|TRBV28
CASSLRAGGSYEQYF
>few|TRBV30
CAWSENGGYTEAFF
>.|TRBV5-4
CASSTTTSTDTQYF
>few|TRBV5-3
CARPRTSGGPHEQYF
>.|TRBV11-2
CASSKTGLAGLGDYEQYF
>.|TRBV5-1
CASSARTGNEKLFF
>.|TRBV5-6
CASSLGEGTEAFF
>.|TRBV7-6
CASSLGSPLREETQYF